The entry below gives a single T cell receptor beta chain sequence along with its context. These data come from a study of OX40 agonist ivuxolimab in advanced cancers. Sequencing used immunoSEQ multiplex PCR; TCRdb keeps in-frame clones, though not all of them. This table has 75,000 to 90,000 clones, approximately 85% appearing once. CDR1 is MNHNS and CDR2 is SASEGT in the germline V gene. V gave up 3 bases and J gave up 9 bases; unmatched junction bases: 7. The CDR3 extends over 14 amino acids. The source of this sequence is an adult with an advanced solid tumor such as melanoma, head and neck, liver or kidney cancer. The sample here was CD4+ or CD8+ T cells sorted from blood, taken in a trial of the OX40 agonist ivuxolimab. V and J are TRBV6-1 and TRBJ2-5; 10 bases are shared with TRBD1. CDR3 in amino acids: CASSDDRGRFAQYF. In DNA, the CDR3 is TGTGCCAGCAGTGATGACAGGGGGCGTTTTGCCCAGTACTTC.